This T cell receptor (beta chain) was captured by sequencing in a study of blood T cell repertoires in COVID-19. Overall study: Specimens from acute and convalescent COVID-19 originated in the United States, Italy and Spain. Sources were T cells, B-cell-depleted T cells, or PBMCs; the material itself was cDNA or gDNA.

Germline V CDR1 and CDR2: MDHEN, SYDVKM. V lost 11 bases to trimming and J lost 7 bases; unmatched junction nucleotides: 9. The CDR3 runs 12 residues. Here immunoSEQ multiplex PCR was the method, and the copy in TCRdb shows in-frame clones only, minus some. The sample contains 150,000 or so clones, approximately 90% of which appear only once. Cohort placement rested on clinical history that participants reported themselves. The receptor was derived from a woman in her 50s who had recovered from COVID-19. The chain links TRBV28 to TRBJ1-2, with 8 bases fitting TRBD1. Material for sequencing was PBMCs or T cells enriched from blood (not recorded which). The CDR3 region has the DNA TGTGCCGCGAGACAGGGGCTCTCTGGCTACACCTTC. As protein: CAARQGLSGYTF.